This passage covers 20 T cell receptor beta chains from one sample sequenced in a study of blood T cell repertoires in COVID-19. Data came from immunoSEQ multiplex PCR; TCRdb stores just in-frame clones and leaves some out. The sample holds under 200,000 clones, over 75% seen once. The sample was PBMCs or T cells enriched from blood (not recorded which). Every receptor here comes from a woman in her 50s who had recovered from COVID-19.

This sequence joins TRBV7-2 and TRBJ2-1, with 8 bases that match TRBD2. This CDR3 comprises 17 residues. The germline V gene has CDR1 SGHTA and CDR2 FQGNSA. V shed 5 bases and J 0 bases; nucleotides not matched to a gene: 9. The CDR3 bases are TGTGCCAGCAGCCCGACTAGCGCCACGAGCTCCTACAATGAGCAGTTCTTC. This sequence encodes CASSPTSATSSYNEQFF.

CDR3 nucleotide sequence: TGTGCCAGCAGTTCTCTTGCGAATCAGCCCCAGCATTTT. Its translation is CASSSLANQPQHF. The chain has TRBV27 and TRBJ1-5, with D unclear. The V gene lost 4 bases and the J gene lost 4 bases, with 8 bases spanning the gap. The germline V gene has CDR1 MNHEY and CDR2 SMNVEV (reference sequence). CDR3 length: 13 residues.

This clone occurred once. V is TRBV13 and J is TRBJ1-1, with D maybe TRBD1 (6 bases). The CDR3 has 16 residues. V lost 0 bases and J lost 5, with 16 bases in between. CDR1 is PRHDT and CDR2 is FYEKMQ in the germline V gene (reference sequence). The CDR3 here is CASSLGRTGWGTEAFF. In DNA form, the CDR3 reads TGTGCCAGCAGCTTAGGGCGCACAGGGTGGGGAACTGAAGCTTTCTTT.

The chain has TRBV9 and TRBJ1-2; 7 bases align to TRBD1. The germline V gene has CDR1 SGDLS and CDR2 YYNGEE. Trimming cost V 2 bases and J 4 bases; bases outside gene matches: 8. There are 15 residues in the CDR3. The CDR3 sequence: CASSVTGTFPYGYTF. The CDR3 region has the DNA TGTGCCAGCAGCGTGACAGGGACGTTCCCCTATGGCTACACCTTC.

The V and J genes are TRBV18 and TRBJ2-3; the D is unclear. V lost 2 bases, J lost 3 bases, and 9 bases lay in between. This CDR3 is built from 14 residues. Germline CDR1 KGHSH, CDR2 LQKENI. The CDR3 DNA sequence: TGTGCCAGCTCACCAGTCTTCGGGACAGATACGCAGTATTTT. This gives the protein CASSPVFGTDTQYF.

This clone was seen just once. The chain combines TRBV4-1 with TRBJ2-7; 11 bases are shared with TRBD2. CDR1 MGHRA and CDR2 YSYEKL come from the germline V gene. Trimming removed 3 bases from V and 1 base from J; junction bases left unmatched: 2. This CDR3 has 15 amino acids. Here the CDR3 DNA reads TGCGCCAGCAGCCAGGGACTAGCGGTTTCCTACGAGCAGTACTTC. Amino acids: CASSQGLAVSYEQYF.

V is TRBV18 and J is TRBJ2-2; D possibly corresponds to TRBD1 (5 bases). The CDR3 loop spans 16 amino acids. The V end lost 1 base, the J end lost 0 bases, and 9 bases lay between the germline ends. Germline assignment: CDR1 KGHSH and CDR2 LQKENI. CDR3 region: CASSPLGQANTGELFF. The CDR3 nucleotides read TGTGCCAGCTCACCACTAGGACAAGCGAACACCGGGGAGCTGTTTTTT.

This clone appeared a single time. The V and J genes are TRBV5-8 and TRBJ2-2; the match to TRBD2 covers 9 bases. Germline trimming cut 4 bases from V and 1 base from J; bases unmatched to any gene: 8. This CDR3 spans 17 amino acids. Germline V gives CDR1 SGHTS, CDR2 YDEGEE. The CDR3 sequence is CASSRSVLAGNTGELFF. For the CDR3, the DNA is TGTGCCAGCAGCCGAAGCGTACTAGCGGGGAACACCGGGGAGCTGTTTTTT.

This clone was seen once. This rearrangement joins TRBV6-2 or TRBV6-3 to TRBJ1-2; 7 bases map to TRBD1. Germline-derived CDR1 and CDR2 are MNHEY and SVGEGT. J gave up 8 bases and V 2 bases, and 11 bases lay outside the gene matches. The CDR3 loop spans 15 amino acids. The CDR3 region has the DNA TGTGCCAGCAGTTACACGTCCACAGGGGCATACGGCTACACCTTC. Translating gives CASSYTSTGAYGYTF.

The V and J genes are TRBV6-5 and TRBJ1-1, with a tentative D call TRBD1 (6 bases). This CDR3 is 15 amino acids long. Germline V gene sequence: CDR1 MNHEY, CDR2 SVGAGI. Trimming took 5 bases from V and 1 from J, leaving 14 bases between them. The CDR3, as DNA: TGTGCCAGCAGTCCCGCCGGGACACAGAACACTGAAGCTTTCTTT. This gives the protein CASSPAGTQNTEAFF.

This clone was found once. The genes are TRBV5-1 and TRBJ1-1; D is perhaps TRBD1 (6 bases). V shed 0 bases and J shed 6 bases, with 12 bases lying between them. This CDR3 spans 14 amino acids. From germline, CDR1 is SGHRS and CDR2 YFSETQ. The CDR3 coding sequence is TGCGCCAGCAGCTTGGCACCGGGGGGCGCTGAAGCTTTCTTT. Translating gives CASSLAPGGAEAFF. The full variable domain, rest sourced from reference TRBV5-1 and TRBJ1-1, is KAGVTQTPRYLIKTRGQQVTLSCSPISGHRSVSWYQQTPGQGLQFLFEYFSETQRNKGNFPGRFSGRQFSNSRSEMNVSTLELGDSALYLCASSLAPGGAEAFFGQGTRLTVV.

This chain connects TRBV7-2 to TRBJ1-1; D is possibly TRBD1 (6 bases). Germline V lookup: CDR1 SGHTA, CDR2 FQGNSA. The ends were cut back, 5 bases at V and 3 bases at J, with 10 bases in the middle. The CDR3 runs 13 residues. CDR3 sequence reads: CASSRQGYTEAFF. The CDR3 region has the DNA TGTGCCAGCAGCCGTCAGGGGTACACTGAAGCTTTCTTT.

The chain has TRBV24-1 and TRBJ1-2, with D maybe TRBD1 (6 bases). This CDR3 spans 16 amino acids. Deletions cut 2 bases from V and 4 bases from J, with 16 bases between. The germline V gene encodes CDR1 KGHDR and CDR2 SFDVKD. CDR3 sequence reads: CATSDSTQGSGYGYTF. CDR3 coding DNA: TGTGCCACCAGTGATTCGACACAGGGTTCAGGCTATGGCTACACCTTC.

V and J are TRBV5-1 and TRBJ1-1; D may be TRBD1 (5 bases). Germline lookup yields CDR1 SGHRS and CDR2 YFSETQ. The CDR3 is made up of 15 amino acids. V lost 0 bases and J lost 4, with 13 bases in between. CDR3 amino acids: CASSLEGRGGTEAFF. CDR3 nucleotides: TGCGCCAGCAGCTTGGAGGGTCGGGGGGGCACTGAAGCTTTCTTT.

V and J are TRBV24-1 and TRBJ1-1; D perhaps matches TRBD1 (5 bases). This CDR3 is built from 13 residues. The V and J ends lost 4 bases and 4 bases respectively, with 9 bases between them. Germline V gene lookup returns CDR1 KGHDR and CDR2 SFDVKD. As DNA, the CDR3 is TGTGCCACCAGTGACCCAGGGTTCACTGAAGCTTTCTTT. Protein product: CATSDPGFTEAFF.

Notes on this clone: This sample includes further DNA sequences coding for the same CDR3. This chain joins TRBV6-2 or TRBV6-3 and TRBJ1-2; 8 bases fit TRBD1. The CDR3 is 14 amino acids. The germline CDR1 and CDR2 sequences are MNHEY and SVGEGT. The J segment lost 2 bases and the V segment lost 2 bases, leaving 1 base of the junction unmatched. The CDR3 loop reads CASSYRQGNYGYTF. In DNA form, the CDR3 reads TGTGCCAGCAGTTACAGACAGGGGAACTATGGCTACACCTTC.

The V and J genes are TRBV6-6 and TRBJ2-3; D is unresolved. From germline, CDR1 is MNHNY and CDR2 SVGAGI (reference sequence). Between the trimmed V and J ends, which lost 1 base and 0 bases, there was a span of 5 bases. The CDR3 runs to 14 residues. The CDR3 nucleotides read TGTGCCAGCAGTTACTTTACTAGCACAGATACGCAGTATTTT. Translated, it gives CASSYFTSTDTQYF.

The rearrangement links TRBV5-6 to TRBJ2-1; TRBD2 matches 7 bases. J lost 1 base, V lost 6 bases, and 7 bases had no gene match. The CDR3 extends over 15 amino acids. The V gene's germline CDR1 is SGHDT and CDR2 YYEEEE. DNA of the CDR3: TGTGCCAGCACCGGACTAGTCGCATCCTACAATGAGCAGTTCTTC. This translates into CASTGLVASYNEQFF.

V is TRBV5-1 and J is TRBJ2-1; no clear D. The V and J ends lost 1 base and 7 bases respectively, with 9 bases between them. CDR1 SGHRS and CDR2 YFSETQ come from the germline V gene. CDR3 length equals 13 residues. The CDR3 reads CASSLTDLNEQFF. Written as DNA, the CDR3 is TGCGCCAGCAGCTTGACAGACCTAAATGAGCAGTTCTTC. The variable domain in full, completed from reference TRBV5-1 and TRBJ2-1, reads KAGVTQTPRYLIKTRGQQVTLSCSPISGHRSVSWYQQTPGQGLQFLFEYFSETQRNKGNFPGRFSGRQFSNSRSEMNVSTLELGDSALYLCASSLTDLNEQFFGPGTRLTVL.

V is TRBV12-3 or TRBV12-4 and J is TRBJ1-5; D is possibly TRBD1 (5 bases). The germline V and J ends were trimmed by 1 base and 12 bases, with 10 bases remaining between them. The CDR3 has 12 amino acids. CDR3 sequence reads: CASSLEGRGQHF. For the CDR3, the DNA is TGTGCCAGCAGTTTAGAGGGAAGGGGCCAGCATTTT.